This TCR beta chain was captured in a study of OX40 agonist ivuxolimab in advanced cancers. Study-wide background: Patients got intravenous ivuxolimab at 0.01 to 10 mg/kg every 2 weeks. Study-level points and caveats: Patients who responded partially at 0.1-3.0 mg/kg showed clonal expansion ranking among the lowest. Within 6 weeks, CD4+ and CD8+ blood T cells expanded clonally at 0.1 to 3.0 mg/kg.

With 5 bases clipped from V and 8 bases from J, the junction kept 8 bases outside the gene matches. The V gene's germline CDR1 is ENHRY and CDR2 SYGVKD. CDR3 size: 14 residues. About this clone itself: The antigen is undetermined.

TCRdb's copy holds only in-frame clones and misses some; the assay was immunoSEQ multiplex PCR. The data show about 82,000 clones, roughly 92% seen once. The chain couples TRBV10-3 to TRBJ1-4; 7 bases are a match to TRBD1. This receptor was identified in an adult with an advanced solid tumor such as melanoma, head and neck, liver or kidney cancer. This sample comprised CD4+ or CD8+ T cells sorted from blood, obtained in a trial of the OX40 agonist ivuxolimab. The CDR3 sequence is CAISSTGKFEKLFF. CDR3 sequence (DNA): TGTGCCATCAGTTCGACAGGGAAATTCGAAAAACTGTTTTTT.